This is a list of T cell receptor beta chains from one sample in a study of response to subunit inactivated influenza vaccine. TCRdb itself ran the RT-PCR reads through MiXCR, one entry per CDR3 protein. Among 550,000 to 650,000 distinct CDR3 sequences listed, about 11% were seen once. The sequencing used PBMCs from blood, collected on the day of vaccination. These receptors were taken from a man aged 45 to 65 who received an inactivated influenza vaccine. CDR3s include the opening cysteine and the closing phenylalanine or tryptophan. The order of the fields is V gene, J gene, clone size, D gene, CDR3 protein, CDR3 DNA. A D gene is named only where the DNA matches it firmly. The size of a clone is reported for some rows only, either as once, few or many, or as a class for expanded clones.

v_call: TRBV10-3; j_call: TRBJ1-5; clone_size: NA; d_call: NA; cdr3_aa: CAISESWQSGSNQPQHF; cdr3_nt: TGTGCCATCAGTGAGTCGTGGCAGTCAGGGAGCAATCAGCCCCAGCATTTT
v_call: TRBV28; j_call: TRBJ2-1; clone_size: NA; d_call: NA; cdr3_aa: CASSITGLNSYNEQFF; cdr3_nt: TGTGCCAGCAGTATAACAGGCTTAAACTCCTACAATGAGCAGTTCTTC
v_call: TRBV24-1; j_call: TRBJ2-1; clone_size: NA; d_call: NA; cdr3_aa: CATSDSDRTSYNEQFF; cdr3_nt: TGTGCCACCAGTGATTCCGACAGGACTTCCTACAATGAGCAGTTCTTC
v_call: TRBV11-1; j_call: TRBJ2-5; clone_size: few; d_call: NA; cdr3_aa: CASSWRTGHEETQYF; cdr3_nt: TGTGCCAGCAGCTGGCGGACGGGACACGAAGAGACCCAGTACTTC
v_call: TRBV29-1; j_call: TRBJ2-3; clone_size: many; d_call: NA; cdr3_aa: CSAPVRADTQYF; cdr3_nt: TGCAGCGCTCCTGTGCGGGCAGATACGCAGTATTTT
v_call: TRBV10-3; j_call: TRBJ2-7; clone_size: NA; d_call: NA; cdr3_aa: CAISQTDSSYEQYF; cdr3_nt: TGTGCCATCAGCCAGACGGATAGTTCCTACGAGCAGTACTTC
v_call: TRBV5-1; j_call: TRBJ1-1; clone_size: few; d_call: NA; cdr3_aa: CASSGAGAAGGNTEAFF; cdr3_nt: TGCGCCAGCAGCGGAGCCGGGGCGGCGGGGGGGAACACTGAAGCTTTCTTT
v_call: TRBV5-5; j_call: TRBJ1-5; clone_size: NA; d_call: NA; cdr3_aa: CASSSWTGSNQPQHF; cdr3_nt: TGTGCCAGCAGCTCCTGGACGGGTAGCAATCAGCCCCAGCATTTT
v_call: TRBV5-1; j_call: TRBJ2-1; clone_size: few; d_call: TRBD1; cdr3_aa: CASSSLPTTGPFYEQFF; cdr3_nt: TGCGCCAGCAGCTCCCTCCCCACGACAGGGCCTTTCTATGAGCAGTTCTTC
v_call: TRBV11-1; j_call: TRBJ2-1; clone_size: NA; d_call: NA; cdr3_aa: CASSLEPGGGVNEQFF; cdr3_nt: TGTGCCAGCAGCTTAGAACCGGGGGGCGGGGTGAATGAGCAGTTCTTC
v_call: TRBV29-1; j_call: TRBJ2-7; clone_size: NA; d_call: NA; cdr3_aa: CSVEGRLGSYEQYF; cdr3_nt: TGCAGCGTTGAAGGCCGCCTGGGCTCCTACGAGCAGTACTTC
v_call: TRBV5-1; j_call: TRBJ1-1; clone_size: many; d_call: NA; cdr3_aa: CASNHPGENTEAFF; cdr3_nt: TGCGCCAGCAACCATCCTGGGGAGAACACTGAAGCTTTCTTT
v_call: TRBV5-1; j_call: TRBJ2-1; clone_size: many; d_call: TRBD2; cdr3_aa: CASSSLAGGMEYNEQFF; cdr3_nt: TGCGCCAGCAGCTCCCTAGCGGGGGGGATGGAGTACAATGAGCAGTTCTTC
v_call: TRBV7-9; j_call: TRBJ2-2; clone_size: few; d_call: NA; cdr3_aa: CASSSTTREGGELFF; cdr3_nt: TGTGCCAGCAGCTCAACTACTAGAGAAGGCGGGGAGCTGTTTTTT
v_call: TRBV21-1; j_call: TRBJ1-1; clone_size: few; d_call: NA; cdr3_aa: CASSKCVGTGGGTEAFF; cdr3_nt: TGTGCCAGCAGCAAATGTGTAGGGACAGGGGGCGGCACTGAAGCTTTCTTT
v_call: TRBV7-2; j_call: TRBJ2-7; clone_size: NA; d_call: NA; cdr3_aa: CASSLAEAVRGYEQYF; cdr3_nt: TGTGCCAGCAGCTTAGCAGAGGCGGTTCGGGGCTACGAGCAGTACTTC
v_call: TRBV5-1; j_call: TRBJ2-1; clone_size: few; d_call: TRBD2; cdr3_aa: CASSLEGTTSRQFF; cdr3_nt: TGCGCCAGCAGCTTGGAGGGGACTACCAGTAGACAGTTCTTC
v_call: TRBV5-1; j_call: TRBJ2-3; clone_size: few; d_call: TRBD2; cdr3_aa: CASSLEPSGVSDTQYF; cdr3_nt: TGCGCCAGCAGCTTGGAGCCTAGCGGGGTCTCAGATACGCAGTATTTT
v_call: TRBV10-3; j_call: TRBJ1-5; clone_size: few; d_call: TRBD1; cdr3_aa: CASTGGRDQPQHF; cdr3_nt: TGTGCCAGCACAGGGGGCCGGGATCAGCCCCAGCATTTT
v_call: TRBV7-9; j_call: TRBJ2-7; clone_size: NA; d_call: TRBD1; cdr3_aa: CASSLGRTGVYEQYF; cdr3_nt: TGTGCCAGCAGCTTAGGTCGGACAGGAGTCTACGAGCAGTACTTC
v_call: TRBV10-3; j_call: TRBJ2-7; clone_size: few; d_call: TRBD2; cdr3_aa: CAISAPVHLAGESYEQYF; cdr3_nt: TGTGCCATCAGTGCCCCCGTCCATCTAGCGGGAGAGAGCTACGAGCAGTACTTC
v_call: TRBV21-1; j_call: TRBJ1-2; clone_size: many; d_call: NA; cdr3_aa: CASSKDPENYGYTF; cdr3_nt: TGTGCCAGCAGCAAAGACCCAGAAAACTATGGCTACACCTTC
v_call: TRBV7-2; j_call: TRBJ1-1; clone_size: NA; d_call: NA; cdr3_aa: CASSFGVTNTEAFF; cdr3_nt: TGTGCCAGCAGCTTTGGGGTGACGAACACTGAAGCTTTCTTT
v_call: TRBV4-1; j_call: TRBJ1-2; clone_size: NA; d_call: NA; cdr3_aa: CASSPLPGANNYGYTF; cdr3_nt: TGCGCCAGCAGCCCTCTTCCGGGGGCGAATAACTATGGCTACACCTTC
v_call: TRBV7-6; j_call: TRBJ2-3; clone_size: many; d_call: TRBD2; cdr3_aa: CASSLAGGPLTDTQYF; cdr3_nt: TGTGCCAGCAGCCTTGCGGGGGGCCCTCTCACAGATACGCAGTATTTT
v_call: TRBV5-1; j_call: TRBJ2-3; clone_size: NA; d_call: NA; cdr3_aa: CASSSEGTTDTQYF; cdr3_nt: TGCGCCAGCAGCTCGGAGGGCACCACAGATACGCAGTATTTT
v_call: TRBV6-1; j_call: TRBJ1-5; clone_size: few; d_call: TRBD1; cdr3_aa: CASSGITGGRRNQPQHF; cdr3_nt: TGTGCCAGCAGTGGGATAACAGGGGGTAGGCGCAATCAGCCCCAGCATTTT
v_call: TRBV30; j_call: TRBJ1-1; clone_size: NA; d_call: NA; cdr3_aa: CAWSVRLNTEAFF; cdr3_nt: TGTGCCTGGAGTGTTCGGCTGAACACTGAAGCTTTCTTT
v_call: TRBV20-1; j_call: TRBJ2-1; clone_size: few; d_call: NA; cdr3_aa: CSARVRQLTNEQFF; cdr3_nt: TGCAGTGCTAGAGTTAGACAGCTCACCAATGAGCAGTTCTTC
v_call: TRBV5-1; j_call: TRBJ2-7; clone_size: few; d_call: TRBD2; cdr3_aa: CASSLVAGGLHEQYF; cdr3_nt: TGCGCCAGCAGCTTGGTAGCGGGAGGACTTCACGAGCAGTACTTC
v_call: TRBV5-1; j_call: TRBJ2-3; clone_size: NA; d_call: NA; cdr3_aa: CASSLVPGVGGTDTQYF; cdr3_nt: TGCGCCAGCAGCTTGGTGCCTGGGGTTGGTGGCACAGATACGCAGTATTTT
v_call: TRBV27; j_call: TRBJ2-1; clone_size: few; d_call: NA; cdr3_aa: CASSFLGGWVQEQFF; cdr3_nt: TGTGCCAGCAGTTTTCTCGGTGGGTGGGTACAAGAGCAGTTCTTC